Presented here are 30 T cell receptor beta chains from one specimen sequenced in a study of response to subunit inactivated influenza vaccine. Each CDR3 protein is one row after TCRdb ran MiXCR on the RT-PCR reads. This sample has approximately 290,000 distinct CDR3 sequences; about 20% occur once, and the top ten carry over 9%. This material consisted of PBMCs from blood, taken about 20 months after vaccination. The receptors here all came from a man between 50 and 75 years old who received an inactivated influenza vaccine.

CDR3 loop: CASSSQTGLGDQETQYF. CDR3 bases: TGTGCCAGCAGTTCTCAAACAGGGTTGGGAGACCAAGAGACCCAGTACTTC. The chain employs TRBV12-3 or TRBV12-4 and TRBJ2-5; possible D gene TRBD1, 6 bases. The V gene lost 4 bases and the J gene lost 0 bases, with 18 bases spanning the gap. This CDR3 is built from 17 residues.

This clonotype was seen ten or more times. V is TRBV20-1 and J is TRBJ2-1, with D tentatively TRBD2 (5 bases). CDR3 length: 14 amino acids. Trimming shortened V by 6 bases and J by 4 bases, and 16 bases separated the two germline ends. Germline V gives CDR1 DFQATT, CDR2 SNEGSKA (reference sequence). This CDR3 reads CSAPSGMGYNEQFF. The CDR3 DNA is TGCAGTGCCCCTTCCGGGATGGGGTACAATGAGCAGTTCTTC.

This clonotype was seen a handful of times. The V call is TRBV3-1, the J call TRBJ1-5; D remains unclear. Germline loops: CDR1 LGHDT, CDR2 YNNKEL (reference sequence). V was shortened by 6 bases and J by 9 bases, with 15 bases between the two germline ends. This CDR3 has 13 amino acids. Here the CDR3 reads CASSPSKGWPQHF. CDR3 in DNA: TGTGCCAGCAGTCCGAGTAAAGGCTGGCCCCAGCATTTT.

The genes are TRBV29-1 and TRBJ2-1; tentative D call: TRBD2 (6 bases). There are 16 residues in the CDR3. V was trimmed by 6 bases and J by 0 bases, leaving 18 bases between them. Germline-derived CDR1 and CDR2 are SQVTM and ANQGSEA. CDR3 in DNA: TGCAGCGTCCCCGCCGGAGGGTTGAGCTCCTACAATGAGCAGTTCTTC. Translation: CSVPAGGLSSYNEQFF.

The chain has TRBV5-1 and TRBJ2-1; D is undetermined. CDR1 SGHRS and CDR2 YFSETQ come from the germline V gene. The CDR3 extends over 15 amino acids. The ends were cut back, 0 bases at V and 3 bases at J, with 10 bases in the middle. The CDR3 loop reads CASSLEGNLYNEQFF. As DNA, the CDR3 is TGCGCCAGCAGCTTGGAAGGGAATCTCTACAATGAGCAGTTCTTC.

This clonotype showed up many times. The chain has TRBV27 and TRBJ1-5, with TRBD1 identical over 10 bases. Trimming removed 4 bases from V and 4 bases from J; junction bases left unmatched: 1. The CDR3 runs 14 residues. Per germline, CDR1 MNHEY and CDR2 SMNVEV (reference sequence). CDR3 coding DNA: TGTGCCAGCAGTTGGACAGGGGGGAATCAGCCCCAGCATTTT. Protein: CASSWTGGNQPQHF.

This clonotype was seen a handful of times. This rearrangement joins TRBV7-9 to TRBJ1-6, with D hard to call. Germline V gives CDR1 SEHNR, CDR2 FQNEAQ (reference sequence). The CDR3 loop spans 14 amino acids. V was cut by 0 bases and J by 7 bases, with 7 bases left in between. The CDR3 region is CASSLAKANSPLHF. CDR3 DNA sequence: TGTGCCAGCAGCTTAGCAAAAGCCAATTCACCCCTCCACTTT.

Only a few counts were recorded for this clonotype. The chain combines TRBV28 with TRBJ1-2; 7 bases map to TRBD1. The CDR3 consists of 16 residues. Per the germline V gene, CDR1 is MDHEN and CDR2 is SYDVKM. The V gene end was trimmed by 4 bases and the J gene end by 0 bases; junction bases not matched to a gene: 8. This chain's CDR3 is CASSSYRDSSNYGYTF. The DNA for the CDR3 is TGTGCCAGCAGTTCATACCGGGACAGCTCTAACTATGGCTACACCTTC.

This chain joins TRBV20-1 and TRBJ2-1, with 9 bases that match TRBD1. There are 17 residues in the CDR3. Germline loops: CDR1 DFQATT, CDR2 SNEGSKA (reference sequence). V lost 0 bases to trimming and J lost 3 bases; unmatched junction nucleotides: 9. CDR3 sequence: CSARDPLQGAFYNEQFF. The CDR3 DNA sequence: TGCAGTGCTAGAGACCCGTTACAGGGGGCTTTCTACAATGAGCAGTTCTTC.

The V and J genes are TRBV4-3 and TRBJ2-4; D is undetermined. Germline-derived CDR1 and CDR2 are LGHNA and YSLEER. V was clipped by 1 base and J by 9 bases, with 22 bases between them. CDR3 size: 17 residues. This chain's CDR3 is CASSQGWGGRSGAIQYF. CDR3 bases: TGCGCCAGCAGCCAAGGGTGGGGTGGTAGATCGGGTGCCATTCAGTACTTC.

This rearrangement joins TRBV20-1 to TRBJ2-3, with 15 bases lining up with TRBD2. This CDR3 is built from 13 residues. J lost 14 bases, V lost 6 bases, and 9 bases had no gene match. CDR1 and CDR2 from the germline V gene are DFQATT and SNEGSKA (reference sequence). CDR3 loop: CSARTSGRAPLYF. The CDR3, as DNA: TGCAGTGCGCGGACTAGCGGGAGGGCCCCACTGTATTTT.

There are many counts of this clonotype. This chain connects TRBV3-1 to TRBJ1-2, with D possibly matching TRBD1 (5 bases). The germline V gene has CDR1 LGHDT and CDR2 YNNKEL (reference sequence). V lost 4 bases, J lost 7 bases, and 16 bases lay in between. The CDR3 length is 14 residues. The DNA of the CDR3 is TGTGCCAGCAGCCCGGGACCGGGTGGAGGTGGCTACACCTTC. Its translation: CASSPGPGGGGYTF.

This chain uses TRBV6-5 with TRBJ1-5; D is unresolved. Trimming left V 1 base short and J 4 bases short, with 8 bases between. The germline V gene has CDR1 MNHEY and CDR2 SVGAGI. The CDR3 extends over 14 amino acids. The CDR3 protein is CASSYFQVNQPQHF. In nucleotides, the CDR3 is TGTGCCAGCAGTTACTTCCAGGTAAATCAGCCCCAGCATTTT.

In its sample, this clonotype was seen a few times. CDR3 in amino acids: CASSWGTGRNEQFF. DNA of the CDR3: TGCGCCAGCAGCTGGGGGACAGGGAGAAATGAGCAGTTCTTC. The chain carries TRBV5-1 and TRBJ2-1; 9 bases align to TRBD1. CDR3 size: 14 residues. The ends lost 3 bases at V and 7 bases at J; junction bases unmatched: 5. Germline-derived CDR1 and CDR2 are SGHRS and YFSETQ.

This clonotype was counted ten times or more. CDR3 amino acids: CASTDRGSESNQPQHF. CDR3 nucleotides: TGTGCCAGCACCGACAGGGGGAGTGAGAGCAATCAGCCCCAGCATTTT. This chain joins TRBV12-3 or TRBV12-4 and TRBJ1-5; 9 bases fit TRBD1. Trimming cost V 7 bases and J 1 base; bases outside gene matches: 8. The CDR3 extends over 16 amino acids.

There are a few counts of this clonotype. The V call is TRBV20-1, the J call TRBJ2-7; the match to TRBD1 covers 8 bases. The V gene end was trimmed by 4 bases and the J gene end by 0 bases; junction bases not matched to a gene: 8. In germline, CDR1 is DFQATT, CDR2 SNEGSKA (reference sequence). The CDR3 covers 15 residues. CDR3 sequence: CSAIVPGQVSYEQYF. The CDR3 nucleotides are TGCAGTGCTATAGTACCGGGACAGGTCTCCTACGAGCAGTACTTC.

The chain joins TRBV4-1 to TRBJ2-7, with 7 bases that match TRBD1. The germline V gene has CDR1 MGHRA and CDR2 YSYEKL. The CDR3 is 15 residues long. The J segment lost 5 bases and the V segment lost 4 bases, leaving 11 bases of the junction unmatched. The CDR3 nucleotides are TGCGCCAGCAGCCGTACACAACGACAGGGCCACGAGCAGTACTTC. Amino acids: CASSRTQRQGHEQYF.

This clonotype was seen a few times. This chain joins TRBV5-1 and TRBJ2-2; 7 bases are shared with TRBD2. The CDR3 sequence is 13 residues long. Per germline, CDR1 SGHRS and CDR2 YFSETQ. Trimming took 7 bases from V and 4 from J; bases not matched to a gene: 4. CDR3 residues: CASAGDRTGELFF. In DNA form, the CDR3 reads TGCGCCAGCGCGGGGGATCGCACCGGGGAGCTGTTTTTT.

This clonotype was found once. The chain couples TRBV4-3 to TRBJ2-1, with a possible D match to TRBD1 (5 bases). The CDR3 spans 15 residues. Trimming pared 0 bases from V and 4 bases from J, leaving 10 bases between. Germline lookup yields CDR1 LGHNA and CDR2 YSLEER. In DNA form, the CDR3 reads TGCGCCAGCAGCCAAGATAGGGGTTCTTACAATGAGCAGTTCTTC. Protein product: CASSQDRGSYNEQFF.

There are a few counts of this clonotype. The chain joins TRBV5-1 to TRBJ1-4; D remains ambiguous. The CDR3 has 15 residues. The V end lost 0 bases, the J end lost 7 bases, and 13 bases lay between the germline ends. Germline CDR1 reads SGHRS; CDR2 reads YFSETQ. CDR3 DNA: TGCGCCAGCAGCTTGGACCGGGATATGGTTGAAAAACTGTTTTTT. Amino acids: CASSLDRDMVEKLFF.

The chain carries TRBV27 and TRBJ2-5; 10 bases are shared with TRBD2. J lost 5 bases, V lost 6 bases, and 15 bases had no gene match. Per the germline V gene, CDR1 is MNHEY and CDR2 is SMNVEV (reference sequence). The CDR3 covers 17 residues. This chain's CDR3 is CASSRTGFLAGDETQYF. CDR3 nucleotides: TGTGCCAGCAGCCGAACAGGTTTCCTAGCGGGAGATGAGACCCAGTACTTC.

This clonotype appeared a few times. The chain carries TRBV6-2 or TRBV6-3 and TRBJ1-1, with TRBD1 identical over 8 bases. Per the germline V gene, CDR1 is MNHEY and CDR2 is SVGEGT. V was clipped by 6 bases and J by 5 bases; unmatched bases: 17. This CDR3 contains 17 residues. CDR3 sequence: CASSHPGYRGIKTEAFF. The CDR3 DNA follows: TGTGCCAGCAGCCACCCGGGCTACAGGGGGATTAAAACTGAAGCTTTCTTT.

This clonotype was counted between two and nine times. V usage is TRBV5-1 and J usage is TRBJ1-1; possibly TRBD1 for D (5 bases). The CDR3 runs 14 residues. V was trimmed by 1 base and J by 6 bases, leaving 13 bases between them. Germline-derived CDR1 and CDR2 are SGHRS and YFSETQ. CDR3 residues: CASSLRGRSAEAFF. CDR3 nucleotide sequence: TGCGCCAGCAGCTTGCGGGGACGCAGTGCTGAAGCTTTCTTT.

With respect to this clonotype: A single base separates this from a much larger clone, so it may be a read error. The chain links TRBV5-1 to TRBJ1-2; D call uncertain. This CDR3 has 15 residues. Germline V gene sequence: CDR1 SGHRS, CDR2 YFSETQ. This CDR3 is CASSLTLDLTYCYTF. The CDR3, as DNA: TGCGCCAGCAGCTTGACTCTGGACCTGACCTATTGCTACACCTTC.

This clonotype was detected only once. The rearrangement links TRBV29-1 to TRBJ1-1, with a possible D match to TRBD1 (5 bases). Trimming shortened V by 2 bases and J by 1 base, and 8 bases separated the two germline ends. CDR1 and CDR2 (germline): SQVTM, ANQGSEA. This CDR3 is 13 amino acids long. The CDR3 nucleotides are TGCAGCGTTGAAAAAGGGACGAACACTGAAGCTTTCTTT. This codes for CSVEKGTNTEAFF.

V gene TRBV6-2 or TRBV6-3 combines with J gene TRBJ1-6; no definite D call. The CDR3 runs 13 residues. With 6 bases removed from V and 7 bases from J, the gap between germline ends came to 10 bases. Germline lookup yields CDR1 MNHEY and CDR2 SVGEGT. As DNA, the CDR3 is TGTGCCAGCAGCACCCTCGAGAATTCACCCCTCCACTTT. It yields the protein CASSTLENSPLHF.

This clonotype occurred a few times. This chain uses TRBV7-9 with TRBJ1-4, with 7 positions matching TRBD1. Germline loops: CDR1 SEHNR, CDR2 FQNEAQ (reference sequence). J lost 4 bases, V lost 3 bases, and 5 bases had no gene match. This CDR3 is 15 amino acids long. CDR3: CASSLRTGVNEKLFF. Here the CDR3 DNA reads TGTGCCAGCAGCTTGAGGACAGGAGTTAATGAAAAACTGTTTTTT.

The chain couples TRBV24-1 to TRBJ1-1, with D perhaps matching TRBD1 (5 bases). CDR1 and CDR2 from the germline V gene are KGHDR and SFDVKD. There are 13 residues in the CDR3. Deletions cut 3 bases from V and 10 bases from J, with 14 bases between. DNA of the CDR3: TGTGCCACCAGTGATACAGGAGTTTCTGTAGCTTTCTTT. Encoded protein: CATSDTGVSVAFF.

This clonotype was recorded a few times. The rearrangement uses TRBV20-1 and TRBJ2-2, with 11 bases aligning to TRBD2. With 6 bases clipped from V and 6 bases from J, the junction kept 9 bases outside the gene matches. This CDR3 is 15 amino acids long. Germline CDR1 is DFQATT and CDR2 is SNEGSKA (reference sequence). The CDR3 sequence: CSAQKLAGEPGELFF. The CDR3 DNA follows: TGCAGTGCCCAAAAACTAGCGGGAGAACCCGGGGAGCTGTTTTTT.

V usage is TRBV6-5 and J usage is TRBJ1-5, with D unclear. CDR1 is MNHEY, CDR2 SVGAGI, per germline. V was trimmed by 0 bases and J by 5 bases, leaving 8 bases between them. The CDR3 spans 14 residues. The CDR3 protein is CASSYSSGDQPQHF. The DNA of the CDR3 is TGTGCCAGCAGTTACTCGAGCGGAGATCAGCCCCAGCATTTT.